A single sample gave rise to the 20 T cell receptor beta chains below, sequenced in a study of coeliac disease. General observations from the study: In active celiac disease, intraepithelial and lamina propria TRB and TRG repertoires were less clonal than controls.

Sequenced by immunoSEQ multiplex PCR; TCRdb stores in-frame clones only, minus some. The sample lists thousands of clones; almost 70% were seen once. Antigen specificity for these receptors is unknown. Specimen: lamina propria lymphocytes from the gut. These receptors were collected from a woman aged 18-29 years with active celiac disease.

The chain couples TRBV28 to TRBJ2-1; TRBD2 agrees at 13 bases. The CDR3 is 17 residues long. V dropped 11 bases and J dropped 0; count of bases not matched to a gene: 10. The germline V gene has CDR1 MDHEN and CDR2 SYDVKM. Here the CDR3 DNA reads TGTGCCGGGGGCTGGGGACTAGCGGGAAGCTCCTACAATGAGCAGTTCTTC. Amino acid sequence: CAGGWGLAGSSYNEQFF.

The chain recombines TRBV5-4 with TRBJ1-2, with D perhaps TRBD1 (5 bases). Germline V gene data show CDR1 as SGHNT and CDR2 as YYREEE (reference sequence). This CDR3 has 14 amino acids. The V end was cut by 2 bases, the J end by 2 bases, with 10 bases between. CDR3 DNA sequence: TGTGCCAGCAGCTTAGGGAGGGGAAACTATGGCTACACCTTC. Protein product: CASSLGRGNYGYTF.

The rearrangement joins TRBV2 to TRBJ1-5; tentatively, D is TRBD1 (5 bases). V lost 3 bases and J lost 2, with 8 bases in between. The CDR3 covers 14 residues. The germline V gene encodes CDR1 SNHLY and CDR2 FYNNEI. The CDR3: CASSDQGGNQPQHF. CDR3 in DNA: TGTGCCAGCAGTGATCAGGGTGGCAATCAGCCCCAGCATTTT.

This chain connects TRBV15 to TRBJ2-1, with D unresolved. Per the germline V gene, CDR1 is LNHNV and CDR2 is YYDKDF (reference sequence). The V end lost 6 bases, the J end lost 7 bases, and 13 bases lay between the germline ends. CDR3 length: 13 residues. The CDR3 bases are TGTGCCACCAGTAGGAGTGTCGGGAATGAGCAGTTCTTC. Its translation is CATSRSVGNEQFF.

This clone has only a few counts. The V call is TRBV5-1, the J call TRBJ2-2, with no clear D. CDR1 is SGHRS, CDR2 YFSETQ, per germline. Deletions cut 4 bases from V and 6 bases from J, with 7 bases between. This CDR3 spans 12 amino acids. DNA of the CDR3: TGCGCCAGCAGCCTCTCTGCCGGGGAGCTGTTTTTT. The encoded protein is CASSLSAGELFF.

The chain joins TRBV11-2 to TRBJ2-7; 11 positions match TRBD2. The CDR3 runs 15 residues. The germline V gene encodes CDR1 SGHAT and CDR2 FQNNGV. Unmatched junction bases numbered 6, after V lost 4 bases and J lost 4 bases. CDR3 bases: TGTGCCAGCAGCTCTTTAGCGGGAGGGCCTTACGAGCAGTACTTC. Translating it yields CASSSLAGGPYEQYF.

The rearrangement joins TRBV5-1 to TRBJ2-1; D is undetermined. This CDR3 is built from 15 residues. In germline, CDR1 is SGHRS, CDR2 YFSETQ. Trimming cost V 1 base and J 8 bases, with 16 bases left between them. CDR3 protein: CASSLSEDGYDEQFF. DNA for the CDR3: TGCGCCAGCAGCTTGTCTGAGGATGGATACGATGAGCAGTTCTTC.

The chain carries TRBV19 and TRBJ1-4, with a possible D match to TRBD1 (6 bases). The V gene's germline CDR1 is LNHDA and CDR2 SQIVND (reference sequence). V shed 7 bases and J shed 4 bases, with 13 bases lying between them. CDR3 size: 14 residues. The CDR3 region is CASTTDSFNEKLFF. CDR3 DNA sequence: TGTGCCAGTACTACGGACAGTTTTAATGAAAAACTGTTTTTT.

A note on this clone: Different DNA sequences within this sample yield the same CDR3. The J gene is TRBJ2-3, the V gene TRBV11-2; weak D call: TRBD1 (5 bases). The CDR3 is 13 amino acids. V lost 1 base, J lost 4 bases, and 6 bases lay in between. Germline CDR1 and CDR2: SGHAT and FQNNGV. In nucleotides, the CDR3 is TGTGCCAGCAGCTTAGCAGGGCCAGATACGCAGTATTTT. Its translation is CASSLAGPDTQYF.

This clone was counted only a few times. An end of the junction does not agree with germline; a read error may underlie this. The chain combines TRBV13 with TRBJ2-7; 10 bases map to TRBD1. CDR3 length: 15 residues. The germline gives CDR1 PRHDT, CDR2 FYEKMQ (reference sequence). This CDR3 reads CASSLGGQGSYEQYF. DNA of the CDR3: TGTGCCAGCAGCCTAGGGGGACAGGGGTCCTACGAGCAGTACTTC.

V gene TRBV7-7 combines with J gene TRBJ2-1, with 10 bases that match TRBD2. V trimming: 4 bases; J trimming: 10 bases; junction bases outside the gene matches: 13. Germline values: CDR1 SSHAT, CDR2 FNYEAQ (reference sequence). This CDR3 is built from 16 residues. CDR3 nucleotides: TGTGCCAGCAGCTCATCTAGCGGGAGATCTTTAAGGGAGCAGTTCTTC. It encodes CASSSSSGRSLREQFF.

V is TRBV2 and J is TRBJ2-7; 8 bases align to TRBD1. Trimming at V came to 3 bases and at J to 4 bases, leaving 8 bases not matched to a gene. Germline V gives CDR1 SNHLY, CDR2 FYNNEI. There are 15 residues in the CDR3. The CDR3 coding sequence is TGTGCCAGCAGTGAGCAAGGACAGGGTACGTACGAGCAGTACTTC. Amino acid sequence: CASSEQGQGTYEQYF.

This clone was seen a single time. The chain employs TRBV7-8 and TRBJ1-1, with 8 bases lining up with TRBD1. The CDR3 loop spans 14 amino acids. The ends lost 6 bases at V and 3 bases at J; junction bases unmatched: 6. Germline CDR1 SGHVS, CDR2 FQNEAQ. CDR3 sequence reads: CASSPGGPYTEAFF. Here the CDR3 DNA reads TGTGCCAGCAGTCCAGGGGGCCCGTACACTGAAGCTTTCTTT. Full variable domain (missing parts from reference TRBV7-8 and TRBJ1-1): GAGVSQSPRYKVAKRGQDVALRCDPISGHVSLFWYQQALGQGPEFLTYFQNEAQLDKSGLPSDRFFAERPEGSVSTLKIQRTQQEDSAVYLCASSPGGPYTEAFFGQGTRLTVV.

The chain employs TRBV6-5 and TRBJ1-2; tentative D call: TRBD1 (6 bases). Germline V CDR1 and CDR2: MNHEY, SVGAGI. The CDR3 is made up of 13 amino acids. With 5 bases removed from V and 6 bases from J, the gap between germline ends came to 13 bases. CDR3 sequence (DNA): TGTGCCAGCAGTCCGACAGGTCCTGATGGCTACACCTTC. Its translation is CASSPTGPDGYTF.

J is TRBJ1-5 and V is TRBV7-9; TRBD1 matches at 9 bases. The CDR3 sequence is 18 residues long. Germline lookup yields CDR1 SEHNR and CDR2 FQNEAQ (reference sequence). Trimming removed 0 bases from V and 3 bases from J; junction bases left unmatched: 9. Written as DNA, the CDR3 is TGTGCCAGCAGCTTAGCGCCGCGCGGGACAGGGATCAATCAGCCCCAGCATTTT. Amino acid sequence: CASSLAPRGTGINQPQHF.

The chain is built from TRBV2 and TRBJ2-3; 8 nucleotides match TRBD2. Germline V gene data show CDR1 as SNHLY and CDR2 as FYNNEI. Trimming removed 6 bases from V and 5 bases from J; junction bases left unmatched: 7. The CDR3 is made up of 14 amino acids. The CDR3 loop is CASSKAGVGDTQYF. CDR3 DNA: TGTGCCAGCAGCAAAGCGGGGGTTGGAGATACGCAGTATTTT.

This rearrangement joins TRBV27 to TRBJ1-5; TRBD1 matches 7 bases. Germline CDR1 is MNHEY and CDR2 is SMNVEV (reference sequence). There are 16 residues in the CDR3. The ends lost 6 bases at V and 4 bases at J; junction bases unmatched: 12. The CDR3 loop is CASRPDWTGPNQPQHF. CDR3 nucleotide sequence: TGTGCCAGCAGACCCGATTGGACAGGCCCAAATCAGCCCCAGCATTTT.

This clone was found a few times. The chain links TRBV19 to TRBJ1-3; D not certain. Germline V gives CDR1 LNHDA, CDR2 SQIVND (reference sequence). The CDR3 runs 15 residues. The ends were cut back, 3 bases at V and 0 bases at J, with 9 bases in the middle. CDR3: CASSISDYSGNTIYF. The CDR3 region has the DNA TGTGCCAGTAGTATCTCGGACTACTCTGGAAACACCATATATTTT.

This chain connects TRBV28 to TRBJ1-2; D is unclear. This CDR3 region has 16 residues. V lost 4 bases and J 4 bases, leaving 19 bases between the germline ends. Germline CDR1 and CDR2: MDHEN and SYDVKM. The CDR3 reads CASSSASPTSSYGYTF. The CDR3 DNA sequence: TGTGCCAGCAGTTCCGCGTCACCTACTTCAAGCTATGGCTACACCTTC.

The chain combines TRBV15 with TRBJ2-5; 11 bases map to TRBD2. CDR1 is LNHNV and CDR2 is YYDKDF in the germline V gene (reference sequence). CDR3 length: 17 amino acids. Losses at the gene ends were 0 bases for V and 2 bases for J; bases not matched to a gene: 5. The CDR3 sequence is CATSRDYTSGGQETQYF. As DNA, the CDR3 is TGTGCCACCAGCAGAGATTATACTAGCGGGGGACAAGAGACCCAGTACTTC.